Presented here are 24 T cell receptor beta chains from one specimen sequenced in a study of early T cells in non-severe SARS-CoV-2 infection. TCRdb called the 5' RACE reads again in MiXCR, with one record for every CDR3 protein. The sample has 50,000 to 65,000 distinct CDR3 sequences; roughly 7.6% are singletons. This material consisted of whole blood, taken at baseline. The receptors here all came from an adult who was a healthcare worker with PCR-confirmed SARS-CoV-2 infection or an uninfected control (not recorded which).

This clonotype was detected a few times. The chain carries TRBV7-9 and TRBJ2-6; maybe TRBD2 (6 bases). V was cut by 4 bases and J by 2 bases, with 30 bases left in between. There are 22 residues in the CDR3. Per germline, CDR1 SEHNR and CDR2 FQNEAQ (reference sequence). The chain's CDR3 is CASSSPAGRNPRGQAGANVLTF. CDR3 coding DNA: TGTGCCAGCAGCTCCCCCGCAGGGAGGAATCCCCGGGGCCAGGCTGGGGCCAACGTCCTGACTTTC. Full variable domain (missing parts from reference TRBV7-9 and TRBJ2-6): DTGVSQNPRHKITKRGQNVTFRCDPISEHNRLYWYRQTLGQGPEFLTYFQNEAQLEKSRLLSDRFSAERPKGSFSTLEIQRTEQGDSAMYLCASSSPAGRNPRGQAGANVLTFGAGSRLTVL.

This sequence joins TRBV6-1 and TRBJ2-5, with D possibly TRBD2 on 5 matching bases. The V and J ends lost 6 bases and 1 base respectively, with 6 bases between them. The CDR3 spans 12 residues. The germline V gene has CDR1 MNHNS and CDR2 SASEGT. CDR3 protein: CASRDSQETQYF. CDR3 DNA sequence: TGTGCCAGCAGGGACTCCCAAGAGACCCAGTACTTC.

Regarding this clonotype: The junction shows a germline mismatch at one end, possibly a read error. This chain connects TRBV7-2 to TRBJ1-3; 12 bases fit TRBD1. The CDR3 spans 18 residues. CDR1 SGHTA and CDR2 FQGNSA come from the germline V gene. The chain's CDR3 is CASSSRAGTGGSENTIYF. CDR3 coding DNA: TGTGCCAGCAGTTCCAGAGCCGGGACAGGGGGCTCTGAAAACACCATATATTTT.

This clonotype has ten or more counts. This chain uses TRBV5-6 with TRBJ1-1, with 7 bases identical to TRBD1. Germline-derived CDR1 and CDR2 are SGHDT and YYEEEE. The CDR3 contains 15 residues. The V and J ends lost 3 bases and 0 bases, in that order; junction bases with no gene match: 5. The DNA of the CDR3 is TGTGCCAGCAGCTGGGGAGGACAGGTGAACACTGAAGCTTTCTTT. It codes for CASSWGGQVNTEAFF.

The chain uses TRBV6-5 and TRBJ2-3; a possible D gene is TRBD2 (6 bases). Between the trimmed V and J ends, which lost 2 bases and 6 bases, there was a span of 18 bases. The germline gives CDR1 MNHEY, CDR2 SVGAGI. This CDR3 region has 16 residues. CDR3 protein: CASSYGTPGTVDTQYF. The DNA of the CDR3 is TGTGCCAGCAGTTACGGAACGCCCGGGACTGTTGATACGCAGTATTTT.

There are many counts of this clonotype. The rearrangement links TRBV15 to TRBJ2-1, with D perhaps being TRBD1 or TRBD2 (5 bases each). V was pared by 1 base and J by 6 bases, with 16 bases between. The CDR3 extends over 16 amino acids. CDR1 and CDR2 (germline): LNHNV, YYDKDF (reference sequence). CDR3 in amino acids: CATSRGWGNEANEQFF. Here the CDR3 DNA reads TGTGCCACCAGCAGAGGCTGGGGGAACGAGGCCAATGAGCAGTTCTTC.

This clonotype was seen many times. The chain couples TRBV18 to TRBJ2-1, with 8 bases lining up with TRBD2. CDR3 size: 13 residues. CDR1 KGHSH and CDR2 LQKENI come from the germline V gene. J gave up 5 bases and V 5 bases, and 2 bases lay outside the gene matches. Here the CDR3 reads CASSSGRDNEQFF. The CDR3 bases are TGTGCCAGCTCAAGCGGGAGAGACAATGAGCAGTTCTTC.

V and J are TRBV6-5 and TRBJ2-1; tentatively, D is TRBD1 or TRBD2 (5 bases each). V dropped 2 bases and J dropped 2 bases, with 16 bases sitting between them. The CDR3 covers 17 residues. The V gene's germline CDR1 is MNHEY and CDR2 SVGAGI. In DNA, the CDR3 is TGTGCCAGCAGTTACCGTGGGGGTTATGGCACCTACAATGAGCAGTTCTTC. Amino acids: CASSYRGGYGTYNEQFF.

This clonotype was seen many times. The J gene is TRBJ1-1, the V gene TRBV7-9, with TRBD1 as a possible D gene (5 bases). The CDR3 is 16 amino acids. V shed 3 bases and J shed 2 bases, with 16 bases lying between them. CDR1 is SEHNR, CDR2 FQNEAQ, per germline (reference sequence). The CDR3 DNA sequence: TGTGCCAGCAGCTTTGGGGACCCACAATTTAACACTGAAGCTTTCTTT. Translated, it gives CASSFGDPQFNTEAFF.

The chain joins TRBV6-6 to TRBJ1-1; 7 nucleotides match TRBD1. This CDR3 is 12 amino acids long. Germline loops: CDR1 MNHNY, CDR2 SVGAGI (reference sequence). The J segment lost 7 bases and the V segment lost 6 bases, leaving 5 bases of the junction unmatched. The CDR3 DNA is TGTGCCAGCAGCCCCGGGACAGTTGAAGCTTTCTTT. It encodes CASSPGTVEAFF.

In the case of this clonotype: At one end the junction does not follow the germline gene, possibly because of a read error. The V and J genes are TRBV9 and TRBJ2-1; TRBD2 matches 14 bases. The germline V gene encodes CDR1 SGDLS and CDR2 YYNGEE. This CDR3 region has 17 residues. CDR3 region: CTSSLRTGTSGSHEQFF. The DNA for the CDR3 is TGTACCAGCAGCCTCCGGACGGGGACTAGCGGGAGCCATGAGCAGTTCTTC.

V is TRBV6-6 and J is TRBJ2-6; the D is unclear. V dropped 1 base and J dropped 2 bases, with 12 bases sitting between them. The CDR3 runs to 17 residues. From germline, CDR1 is MNHNY and CDR2 SVGAGI (reference sequence). The CDR3, as DNA: TGTGCCAGCAGTTACTACGACACCCCGACTGGGGCCAACGTCCTGACTTTC. It encodes CASSYYDTPTGANVLTF.

At least ten counts were recorded for this clonotype. The chain links TRBV12-2 to TRBJ2-7; TRBD1, the table's D call, lacks a check against the DNA. TRBV12-2 is labeled a pseudogene. The CDR3 is made up of 17 amino acids. CDR3 DNA: TGTGCAAGTCGCTTAGTTCCAGGGACCGAACTAGTCTACGAGCAGTACTTC. Protein sequence: CASRLVPGTELVYEQYF.

In its sample, this clonotype was seen a few times. The CDR3 coding sequence is TGCGCCAGCAGCCAATTTTATTACTCCTACAATGACGAGCAGTTCTTC. This sequence encodes CASSQFYYSYNDEQFF. V gene TRBV4-3 combines with J gene TRBJ2-1; D is ambiguous. The V end lost 2 bases, the J end lost 10 bases, and 21 bases lay between the germline ends. CDR1 is LGHNA, CDR2 YSLEER, per germline. This CDR3 is 16 amino acids long.

The chain links TRBV29-1 to TRBJ2-3; 7 nucleotides align to TRBD2. The CDR3 contains 14 residues. After removal of 2 bases from V and 7 bases from J, the junction contained 9 bases not matched to a gene. The germline V gene encodes CDR1 SQVTM and CDR2 ANQGSEA. For the CDR3, the DNA is TGCAGCGTTGAAAGGGCGGGAGTCAGGTATACGCAGTATTTT. Amino acid sequence: CSVERAGVRYTQYF.

This clonotype was observed a few times. V and J are TRBV19 and TRBJ1-2; D is uncertain. The CDR3 loop spans 12 amino acids. V gave up 4 bases and J gave up 8 bases, with 11 bases separating them. Germline CDR1 and CDR2: LNHDA and SQIVND (reference sequence). The CDR3 DNA is TGTGCCAGTAGTACGGCGGGCGGCGGCTACACCTTC. It translates to CASSTAGGGYTF.

A few counts support this clonotype. The chain combines TRBV20-1 with TRBJ2-3; TRBD2 agrees at 8 bases. V was clipped by 0 bases and J by 8 bases; unmatched bases: 10. The length of the CDR3 is 15 residues. The V gene's germline CDR1 is DFQATT and CDR2 SNEGSKA (reference sequence). The CDR3 is CSAREGREAPGTQYF. The CDR3 coding sequence is TGCAGTGCTAGAGAAGGGCGGGAGGCCCCGGGTACGCAGTATTTT.

In its sample, this clonotype was seen many times. A junction end diverges from the germline sequence, so it may reflect a read error. This chain uses TRBV29-1 with TRBJ2-1, with D possibly TRBD1 on 5 matching bases. The CDR3 runs to 14 residues. Germline V CDR1 and CDR2: SQVTM, ANQGSEA. CDR3 nucleotide sequence: TGCAGCGTAGAAGACAGAAGGGCCTACAATGAGCAGTTCTTC. Its protein is CSVEDRRAYNEQFF.

This clonotype was counted ten times or more. The genes are TRBV6-4 and TRBJ2-1; 7 bases align to TRBD1. The CDR3 runs 14 residues. Germline V CDR1 and CDR2: MRHNA, SNTAGT. Unmatched junction bases numbered 8, after V lost 4 bases and J lost 8 bases. CDR3 sequence reads: CASSGRQGGDEQFF. CDR3 nucleotides: TGTGCCAGCAGTGGCCGACAGGGTGGTGATGAGCAGTTCTTC.

There are many counts of this clonotype. The chain couples TRBV10-2 to TRBJ2-1; D might be TRBD2 (6 bases). The germline gives CDR1 WSHSY, CDR2 SAAADI. The V gene lost 4 bases and the J gene lost 10 bases, with 14 bases spanning the gap. The CDR3 loop spans 13 amino acids. CDR3 DNA sequence: TGCGCCAGCAGTGTAAGGTTGGAGGGAGAGCAGTTCTTC. Translated, it gives CASSVRLEGEQFF.

There are a few counts of this clonotype. V and J are TRBV6-6 and TRBJ1-5; D is perhaps TRBD1 (6 bases). The CDR3 contains 16 residues. CDR1 and CDR2 from the germline V gene are MNHNY and SVGAGI (reference sequence). The V gene lost 0 bases and the J gene lost 5 bases, with 14 bases spanning the gap. The DNA of the CDR3 is TGTGCCAGCAGTTACTCATTCGGGGGCGGGGATCAGCCCCAGCATTTT. This sequence encodes CASSYSFGGGDQPQHF.

The table lists this clonotype with a few counts. V gene TRBV18 combines with J gene TRBJ2-3, with D perhaps being TRBD1 or TRBD2 (6 bases each). With 3 bases removed from V and 2 bases from J, the gap between germline ends came to 15 bases. CDR1 and CDR2 (germline): KGHSH, LQKENI. The CDR3 runs to 16 residues. CDR3 nucleotides: TGTGCCAGCTCACCGCGGGACAAACGCACCACAGATACGCAGTATTTT. Protein product: CASSPRDKRTTDTQYF. The full variable domain, with the rest looked up from reference TRBV18 and TRBJ2-3, is NAGVMQNPRHLVRRRGQEARLRCSPMKGHSHVYWYRQLPEEGLKFMVYLQKENIIDESGMPKERFSAEFPKEGPSILRIQQVVRGDSAAYFCASSPRDKRTTDTQYFGPGTRLTVL.

This clonotype was found many times. This chain joins TRBV7-6 and TRBJ2-3; maybe TRBD1 (5 bases). CDR1 is SGHVS and CDR2 is FNYEAQ in the germline V gene. The CDR3 contains 17 residues. Trimming took off 5 bases at V and 0 bases at J, with 18 bases between the two ends. The CDR3, as DNA: TGTGCCAGCAGCAGAGACAGCCCGCGTGCTAGCACAGATACGCAGTATTTT. This gives the protein CASSRDSPRASTDTQYF.

This clonotype appeared many times. This chain connects TRBV9 to TRBJ2-7; a possible D gene is TRBD1 (7 bases). The CDR3 is 14 residues long. Germline V gene sequence: CDR1 SGDLS, CDR2 YYNGEE. Trimming removed 5 bases from V and 1 base from J, with 13 bases in between. The CDR3 loop reads CASSQGGLSYEQYF. The CDR3 DNA reads TGTGCCAGCAGTCAGGGGGGACTTTCCTACGAGCAGTACTTC.